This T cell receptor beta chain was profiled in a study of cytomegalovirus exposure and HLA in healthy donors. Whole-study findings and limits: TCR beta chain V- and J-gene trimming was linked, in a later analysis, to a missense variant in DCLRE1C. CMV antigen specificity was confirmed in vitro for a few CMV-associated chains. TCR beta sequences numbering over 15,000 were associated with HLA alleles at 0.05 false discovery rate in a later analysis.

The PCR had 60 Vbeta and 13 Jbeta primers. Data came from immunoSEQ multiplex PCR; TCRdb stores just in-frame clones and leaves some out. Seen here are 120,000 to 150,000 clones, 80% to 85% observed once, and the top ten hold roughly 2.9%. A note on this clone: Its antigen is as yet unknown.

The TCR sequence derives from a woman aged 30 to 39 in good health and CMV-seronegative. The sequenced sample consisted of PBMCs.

The DNA of the CDR3 is TGCGCCAGCAGCTTACCGGGACTCCAGGGCACAGATACGCAGTATTTT. It translates to CASSLPGLQGTDTQYF. The rearrangement uses TRBV5-1 and TRBJ2-3; D may be TRBD2 (6 bases). This CDR3 spans 16 amino acids. V was cut by 2 bases and J by 1 base, with 14 bases left in between. Germline CDR1 and CDR2: SGHRS and YFSETQ.